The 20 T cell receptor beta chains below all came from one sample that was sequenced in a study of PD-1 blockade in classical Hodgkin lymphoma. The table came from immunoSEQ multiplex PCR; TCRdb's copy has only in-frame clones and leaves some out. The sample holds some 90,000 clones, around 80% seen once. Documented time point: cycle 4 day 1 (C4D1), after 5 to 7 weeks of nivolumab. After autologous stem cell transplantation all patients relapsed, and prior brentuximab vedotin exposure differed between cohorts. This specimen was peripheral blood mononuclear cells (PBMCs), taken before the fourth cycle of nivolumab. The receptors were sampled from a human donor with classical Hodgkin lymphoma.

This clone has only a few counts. The CDR3 DNA sequence: TGTGCCATCAGTGAGACCCAGGGAAATGAAAAACTGTTTTTT. Its protein product is CAISETQGNEKLFF. The chain carries TRBV10-3 and TRBJ1-4, with D possibly TRBD1 on 5 matching bases. The CDR3 covers 14 residues. Trimming left V 2 bases short and J 5 bases short, with 9 bases between. The V gene's germline CDR1 is ENHRY and CDR2 SYGVKD.

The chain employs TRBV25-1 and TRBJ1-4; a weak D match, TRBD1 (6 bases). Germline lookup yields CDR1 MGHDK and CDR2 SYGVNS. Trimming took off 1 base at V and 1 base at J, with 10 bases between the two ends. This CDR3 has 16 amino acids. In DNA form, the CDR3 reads TGTGCCAGCAGTGAATGGAAGACAGGAACTAATGAAAAACTGTTTTTT. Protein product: CASSEWKTGTNEKLFF.

The CDR3 DNA reads TGTGCCAGCAGGGGGCCGTACACTGAAGCTTTCTTT. This codes for CASRGPYTEAFF. The chain links TRBV19 to TRBJ1-1; the match to TRBD1 covers 8 bases. The CDR3 is 12 residues long. V trimming: 9 bases; J trimming: 3 bases; junction bases outside the gene matches: 3. CDR1 is LNHDA, CDR2 SQIVND, per germline (reference sequence). Together with reference TRBV19 and TRBJ1-1, the CDR3 gives the full variable domain: DGGITQSPKYLFRKEGQNVTLSCEQNLNHDAMYWYRQDPGQGLRLIYYSQIVNDFQKGDIAEGYSVSREKKESFPLTVTSAQKNPTAFYLCASRGPYTEAFFGQGTRLTVV.

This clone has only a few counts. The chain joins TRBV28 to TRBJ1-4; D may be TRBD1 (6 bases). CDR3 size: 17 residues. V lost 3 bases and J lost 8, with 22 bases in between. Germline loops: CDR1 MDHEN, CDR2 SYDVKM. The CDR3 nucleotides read TGTGCCAGCAGTTTGGGCCCAAGTAGGGGGTTCAGGGAAAAACTGTTTTTT. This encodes CASSLGPSRGFREKLFF.

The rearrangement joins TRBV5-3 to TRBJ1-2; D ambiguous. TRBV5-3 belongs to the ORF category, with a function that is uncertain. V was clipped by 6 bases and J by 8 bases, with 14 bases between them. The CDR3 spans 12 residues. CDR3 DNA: TGTGCCAGAAAGACCCCAAGGAGGGGCTACACCTTC. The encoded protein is CARKTPRRGYTF.

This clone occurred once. Written as DNA, the CDR3 is TGTGCCAGCAGTGAAGCGACCACGATGGGAAGCACAGATACGCAGTATTTT. It codes for CASSEATTMGSTDTQYF. The V call is TRBV2, the J call TRBJ2-3; D remains ambiguous. The CDR3 has 17 residues. CDR1 and CDR2 from the germline V gene are SNHLY and FYNNEI. V lost 0 bases and J lost 0, with 13 bases in between.

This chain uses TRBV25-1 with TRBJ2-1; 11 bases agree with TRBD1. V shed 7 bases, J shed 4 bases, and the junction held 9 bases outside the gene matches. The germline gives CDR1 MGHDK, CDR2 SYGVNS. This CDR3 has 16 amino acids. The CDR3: CASTAGTGGPYNEQFF. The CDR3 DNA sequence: TGTGCCAGCACAGCCGGGACAGGGGGACCATACAATGAGCAGTTCTTC.

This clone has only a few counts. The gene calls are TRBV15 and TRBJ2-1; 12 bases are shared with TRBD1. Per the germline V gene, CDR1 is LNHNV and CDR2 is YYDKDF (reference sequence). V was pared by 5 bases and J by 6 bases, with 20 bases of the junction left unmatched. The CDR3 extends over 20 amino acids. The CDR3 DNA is TGTGCCACCAGCCTCTTTCGGGGACAGGGGGCCTCCTTGACTACCAATGAGCAGTTCTTC. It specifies CATSLFRGQGASLTTNEQFF.

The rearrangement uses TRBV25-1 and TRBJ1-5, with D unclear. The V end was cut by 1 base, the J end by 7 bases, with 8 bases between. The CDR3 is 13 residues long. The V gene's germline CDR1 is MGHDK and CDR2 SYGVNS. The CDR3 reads CASSEFGRQPQHF. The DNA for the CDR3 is TGTGCCAGCAGTGAATTTGGGAGGCAGCCCCAGCATTTT.

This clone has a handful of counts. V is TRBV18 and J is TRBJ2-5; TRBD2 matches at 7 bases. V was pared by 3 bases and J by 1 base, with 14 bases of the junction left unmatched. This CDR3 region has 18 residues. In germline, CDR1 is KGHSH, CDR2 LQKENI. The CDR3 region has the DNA TGTGCCAGCTCACCGAGCATGTTGGGGCCTAGCGGCCAAGAGACCCAGTACTTC. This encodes CASSPSMLGPSGQETQYF.

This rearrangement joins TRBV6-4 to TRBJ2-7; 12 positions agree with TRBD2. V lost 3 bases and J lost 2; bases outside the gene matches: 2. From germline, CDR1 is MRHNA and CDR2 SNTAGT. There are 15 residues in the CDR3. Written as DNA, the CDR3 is TGTGCCAGCAGTGAATCTAGCGGGAGGGCCTACGAGCAGTACTTC. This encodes CASSESSGRAYEQYF.

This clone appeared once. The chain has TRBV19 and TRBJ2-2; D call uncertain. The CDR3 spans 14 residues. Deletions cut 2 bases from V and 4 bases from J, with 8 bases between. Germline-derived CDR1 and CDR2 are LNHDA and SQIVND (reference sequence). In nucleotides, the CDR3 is TGTGCCAGTAGTATACCGGACGGCACCGGGGAGCTGTTTTTT. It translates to CASSIPDGTGELFF.

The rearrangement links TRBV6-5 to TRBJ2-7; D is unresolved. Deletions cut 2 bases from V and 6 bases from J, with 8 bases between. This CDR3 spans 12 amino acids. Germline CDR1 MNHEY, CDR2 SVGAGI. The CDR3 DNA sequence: TGTGCCAGCAGTTACAGGGCTGGCGAGCAGTACTTC. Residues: CASSYRAGEQYF.

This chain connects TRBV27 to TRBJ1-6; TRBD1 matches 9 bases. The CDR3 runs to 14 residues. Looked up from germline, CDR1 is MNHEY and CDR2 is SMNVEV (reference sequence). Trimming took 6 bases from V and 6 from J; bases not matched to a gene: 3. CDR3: CASRRQGGNSPLHF. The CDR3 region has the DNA TGTGCCAGCAGGCGACAGGGGGGTAATTCACCCCTCCACTTT.

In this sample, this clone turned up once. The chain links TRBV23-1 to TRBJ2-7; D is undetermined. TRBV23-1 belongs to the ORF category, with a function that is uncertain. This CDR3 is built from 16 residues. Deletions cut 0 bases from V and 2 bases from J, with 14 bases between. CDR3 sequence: CASSQSWVGTTYEQYF. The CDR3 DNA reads TGCGCCAGCAGTCAATCGTGGGTGGGAACCACCTACGAGCAGTACTTC.

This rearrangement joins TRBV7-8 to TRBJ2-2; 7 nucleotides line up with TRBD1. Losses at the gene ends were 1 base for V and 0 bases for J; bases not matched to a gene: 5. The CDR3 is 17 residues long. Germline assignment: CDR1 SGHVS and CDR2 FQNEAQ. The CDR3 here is CASSLGNRGPNTGELFF. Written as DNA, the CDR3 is TGTGCCAGCAGCTTAGGAAACAGGGGACCGAACACCGGGGAGCTGTTTTTT.

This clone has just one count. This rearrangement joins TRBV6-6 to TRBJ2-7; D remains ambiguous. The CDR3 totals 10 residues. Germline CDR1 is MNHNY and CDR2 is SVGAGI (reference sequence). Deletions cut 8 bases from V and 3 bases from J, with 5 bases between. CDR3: CASAHYEQYF. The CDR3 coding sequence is TGTGCCAGCGCTCACTACGAGCAGTACTTC.

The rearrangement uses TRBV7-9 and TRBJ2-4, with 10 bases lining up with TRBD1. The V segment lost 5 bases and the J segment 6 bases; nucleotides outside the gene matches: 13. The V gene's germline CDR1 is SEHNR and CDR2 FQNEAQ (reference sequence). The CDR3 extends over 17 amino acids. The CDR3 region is CASSRDRGPVMANIQYF. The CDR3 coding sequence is TGTGCCAGCAGCCGGGACAGGGGCCCCGTGATGGCAAACATTCAGTACTTC.

DNA of the CDR3: TGTGCCAGTAGTAAGGCGGCGGAGGGCACAGATACGCAGTATTTT. It translates to CASSKAAEGTDTQYF. The chain carries TRBV19 and TRBJ2-3, with D perhaps matching TRBD2 (5 bases). The V end lost 4 bases, the J end lost 1 base, and 12 bases lay between the germline ends. The CDR3 consists of 15 residues. The V gene's germline CDR1 is LNHDA and CDR2 SQIVND (reference sequence).

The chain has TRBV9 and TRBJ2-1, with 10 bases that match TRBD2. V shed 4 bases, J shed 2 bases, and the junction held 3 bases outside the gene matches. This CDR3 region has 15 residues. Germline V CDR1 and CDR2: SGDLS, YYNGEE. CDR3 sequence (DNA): TGTGCCAGCAGCCCTAGCGGGAGCCCCTACAATGAGCAGTTCTTC. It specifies CASSPSGSPYNEQFF.